This is a list of T cell receptor beta chains from one sample in a study of CD8+CD57+ T cells in acquired aplastic anemia. In TCRdb, the reads were re-called with MiXCR into one record per CDR3 protein. The sample lists approximately 160,000 distinct CDR3 sequences, roughly 45% occurring once. The sequenced sample consisted of sorted CD4+, CD8+, or CD8+CD57+ T cells (not recorded which) from PBMCs. All receptors come from a human donor in good health. CDR3s include the opening cysteine and the closing phenylalanine or tryptophan. A D gene is named only where the DNA matches it firmly. Part of the rows lack a size; the others show once, few, many or a class for expanded clones.

j_call | d_call | clone_size | v_call | cdr3_nt | cdr3_aa
TRBJ2-1 | NA | many | TRBV7-3 | TGTGCCAGCAGCTTAACTCGGGACCACCCTGAGAAGTTCTTC | CASSLTRDHPEKFF
TRBJ2-5 | TRBD2 | NA | TRBV7-2 | TGTGCCAGCAGCTCAAACCCTGGGGGACTAGCAGAACAAGAGACCCAGTACTTC | CASSSNPGGLAEQETQYF
TRBJ2-7 | NA | many | TRBV5-1 | TGCGCCAGCAGCTTCCCCCGGGGGCAGTACTACGAGCAGTACTTC | CASSFPRGQYYEQYF
TRBJ1-1 | NA | many | TRBV24-1 | TGTGCCACCAGTGAGTCACAGGGCTTCCATCCTCCAAACACTGAAGCTTTCTTT | CATSESQGFHPPNTEAFF
TRBJ2-3 | NA | NA | TRBV29-1 | TGCAGCGTTGAAGATCTAGTGGGGGGTAGCACAGATACGCAGTATTTT | CSVEDLVGGSTDTQYF
TRBJ2-1 | TRBD1 | many | TRBV12-3/TRBV12-4 | TGTGCCAGCAGCCAACCCAGACAGGGGATTCTGAACAATGAGCAGTTCTTC | CASSQPRQGILNNEQFF
TRBJ1-1 | TRBD1 | NA | TRBV19 | TGTGCCAGTGAGGACAGGGGGCTGAGGAACACTGAAGCTTTCTTT | CASEDRGLRNTEAFF
TRBJ2-7 | TRBD2 | NA | TRBV19 | TGTGCCAGTAGTGGACTAGCGGGCGATCCCTACGAGCAGTACTTC | CASSGLAGDPYEQYF
TRBJ1-1 | TRBD1 | NA | TRBV11-1 | TGTGCCAGCAGCTTACGTGCGGGACAGGGGAGGACTGAAGCTTTCTTT | CASSLRAGQGRTEAFF
TRBJ2-2 | TRBD1 | NA | TRBV24-1 | TGTGCCACCAGTGACGGACAGGATCACGGGGAGCTGTTTTTT | CATSDGQDHGELFF
TRBJ1-2 | NA | NA | TRBV19 | TGTGCCAGTAGTATACCCGCGAGTGGCTACACCTTC | CASSIPASGYTF
TRBJ1-1 | NA | NA | TRBV3-1 | TGTGCCAGCAGCCAAATAACAGGGTACACTGAAGCTTTCTTT | CASSQITGYTEAFF
TRBJ1-5 | NA | many | TRBV19 | TGTGCCAGTAGTATTACCTACGCTTATCAGCCCCAGCATTTT | CASSITYAYQPQHF
TRBJ2-3 | TRBD1 | NA | TRBV6-1 | TGTGCCAGCAGTCTAGGCAGGGGGCGCGTCGCAGATACGCAGTATTTT | CASSLGRGRVADTQYF
TRBJ1-1 | NA | many | TRBV5-8 | TGTGCCAGCAGCTTGGCGGCGGGCAGGGAGTCTGAAGCTTTCTTT | CASSLAAGRESEAFF
TRBJ2-7 | NA | many | TRBV19 | TGTGCCAGTAGTAACAGGGAGCCCCCCTACGAGCAGTACTTC | CASSNREPPYEQYF
TRBJ2-7 | TRBD1 | many | TRBV7-6 | TGTGCCAGCAGCCAGGGACAGAGAGCCTACGAGCAGTACTTC | CASSQGQRAYEQYF
TRBJ2-7 | TRBD1 | many | TRBV3-1 | TGTGCCAGCAGCCTCAGACAGGGTGCGGCCTACGAGCAGTACTTC | CASSLRQGAAYEQYF
TRBJ2-3 | TRBD2 | NA | TRBV24-1 | TGTGCCACCAGTGGCGGGAGGAGAGATACGCAGTATTTT | CATSGGRRDTQYF
TRBJ1-4 | NA | many | TRBV9 | TGTGCCAGCAGCCCTCGGGGCAGGGGATCTGAAAAACTGTTTTTT | CASSPRGRGSEKLFF
TRBJ1-3 | TRBD1 | NA | TRBV29-1 | TGCAGCGTTTGGACAGGGGGCAACACCATATATTTT | CSVWTGGNTIYF
TRBJ2-6 | NA | NA | TRBV25-1 | TGTGCCAGCAGTGAATTAGAGATTAGCTCTGGGGCCAACGTCCTGACTTTC | CASSELEISSGANVLTF
TRBJ2-7 | NA | NA | TRBV7-8 | TGTGCCAGCAGCCTAACCGGACAACACGGCGAGCAGTACTTC | CASSLTGQHGEQYF
TRBJ1-5 | NA | NA | TRBV15 | TGTGCCACCAGCATCCAGGGGCGGCAGGGCAATCAGCCCCAGCATTTT | CATSIQGRQGNQPQHF
TRBJ2-7 | TRBD1 | few | TRBV7-2 | TGTGCCAGCAGCTTAGTCTGGACAGGAGACTACGAGCAGTACTTC | CASSLVWTGDYEQYF
TRBJ2-7 | NA | NA | TRBV28 | TGTGCCAGCAGCCTACACGAGCAGTACTTC | CASSLHEQYF
TRBJ2-1 | NA | NA | TRBV24-1 | TGTGCCACCAGTGATACGGAAGAGCAGTTCTTC | CATSDTEEQFF
TRBJ2-1 | TRBD1 | many | TRBV14 | TGTGCCAGCAGCCAAGTCAGGGACAGCAATGAGCAGTTCTTC | CASSQVRDSNEQFF
TRBJ1-1 | NA | many | TRBV5-1 | TGCGCCAGCAGCTCGGACGGAATGAACACTGAAGCTTTCTTT | CASSSDGMNTEAFF
TRBJ1-2 | NA | few | TRBV2 | TGTGCCAGCAACGGCCCAGTTAACTATGGCTACACCTTC | CASNGPVNYGYTF
TRBJ1-2 | TRBD1 | once | TRBV29-1 | TGCAGCGTGCCGGGACAGGGGGCCTTAGGCTACACCTTC | CSVPGQGALGYTF
TRBJ1-4 | TRBD1 | many | TRBV20-1 | TGCAGTGCTAGCCGACCAGGGGGCGCGTTTGAAAAACTGTTTTTT | CSASRPGGAFEKLFF
TRBJ1-2 | NA | few | TRBV15 | TGTGCCACCAGCAGAGACCCCTTAGCTCGTCTTGGCTACACCTTC | CATSRDPLARLGYTF
TRBJ2-3 | NA | many | TRBV6-1 | TGTGCCAGCAGAAGGTGGGTGGTTGCAGATACGCAGTATTTT | CASRRWVVADTQYF
TRBJ2-6 | NA | many | TRBV11-3 | TGTGCCAACAGCTTACGTGGGGCCAACGTCCTGACTTTC | CANSLRGANVLTF
TRBJ2-3 | NA | few | TRBV6-4 | TGTGCCAGCAGTGACAGAGCGTCGAGCACAGATACGCAGTATTTT | CASSDRASSTDTQYF
TRBJ1-4 | TRBD1 | NA | TRBV28 | TGTGCCATCCTGGGACAGGATGAAAAACTGTTTTTT | CAILGQDEKLFF
TRBJ1-5 | TRBD1 | NA | TRBV2 | TGTGCCAGCTGTCCGGGACAGGGGGATCAGCCCCAGCATTTT | CASCPGQGDQPQHF
TRBJ2-2 | TRBD2 | many | TRBV7-3 | TGTGCCAGCAGCTTTAGCGGGGCGATCGGGGAGCTGTTTTTT | CASSFSGAIGELFF
TRBJ2-7 | NA | many | TRBV6-5 | TGTGCCAGCAGTTACCTGCAGGGGAAAGGGAACGAGCAGTACTTC | CASSYLQGKGNEQYF
TRBJ2-7 | TRBD1 | many | TRBV7-8 | TGTGCCAGCAGGAGGGACAGCCCCGAAGAGCAGTACTTC | CASRRDSPEEQYF
TRBJ2-7 | TRBD1 | NA | TRBV29-1 | TGCAGCGTCGACAGGGGGCGTGAGCAGTACTTC | CSVDRGREQYF